The present entry profiles one TCR beta chain with its context. The data derive from a study of blood T cell repertoires in COVID-19. Study at large: COVID-19 samples, acute and convalescent, were from the United States, Italy and Spain. The analysed material was cDNA or gDNA that came from T cells, B-cell-depleted T cells, or PBMCs.

In the authors' workflow: Estimation of nucleated cell counts was performed using reference gene primer amplification. The method was immunoSEQ multiplex PCR; TCRdb's version includes in-frame clones alone and lacks a portion of them. That table furnishes V, J and clone size, whereas the DNA furnished D and trimming. The sample yields over 90,000 clones, more than 75% seen once. The CDR3 is made up of 12 amino acids. CDR1 and CDR2 (germline): MNHEY, SVGAGI. V was pared by 6 bases and J by 4 bases, with 6 bases between. The sequencing input was peripheral blood. The chain links TRBV6-5 to TRBJ2-2; D is ambiguous. This receptor was taken from a man between 45 and 60 years old with active or convalescent COVID-19. CDR3 coding DNA: TGTGCCAGCAGGGAGTTCACCGGGGAGCTGTTTTTT. This encodes CASREFTGELFF.